This TCR beta chain was observed in a study of patients and donors after allogeneic stem cell transplantation. The CDR3 has 14 residues. Deletions cut 3 bases from V and 4 bases from J, with 12 bases between. Germline CDR1 and CDR2: SEHNR and FQNEAQ (reference sequence). From the RT-PCR reads, TCRdb called clonotypes with MiXCR, one entry per CDR3 protein. The sample has about a million distinct CDR3 sequences; 18% are singletons. The sequenced material came from blood, either unsorted or a sorted T cell fraction (not recorded which). This receptor was identified in a human donor who was either an allogeneic HSCT recipient or a stem cell or donor lymphocyte infusion donor (not recorded which). It is not recorded whose cells these are; they may come from a transplant donor. The chain combines TRBV7-9 with TRBJ1-2, with D maybe TRBD1 (6 bases). The CDR3 loop reads CASSFRGSTYGYTF. The CDR3, as DNA: TGTGCCAGCAGCTTCAGGGGATCCACCTATGGCTACACCTTC. The full variable domain, its missing parts supplied by reference TRBV7-9 and TRBJ1-2, is DTGVSQNPRHKITKRGQNVTFRCDPISEHNRLYWYRQTLGQGPEFLTYFQNEAQLEKSRLLSDRFSAERPKGSFSTLEIQRTEQGDSAMYLCASSFRGSTYGYTFGSGTRLTVV.